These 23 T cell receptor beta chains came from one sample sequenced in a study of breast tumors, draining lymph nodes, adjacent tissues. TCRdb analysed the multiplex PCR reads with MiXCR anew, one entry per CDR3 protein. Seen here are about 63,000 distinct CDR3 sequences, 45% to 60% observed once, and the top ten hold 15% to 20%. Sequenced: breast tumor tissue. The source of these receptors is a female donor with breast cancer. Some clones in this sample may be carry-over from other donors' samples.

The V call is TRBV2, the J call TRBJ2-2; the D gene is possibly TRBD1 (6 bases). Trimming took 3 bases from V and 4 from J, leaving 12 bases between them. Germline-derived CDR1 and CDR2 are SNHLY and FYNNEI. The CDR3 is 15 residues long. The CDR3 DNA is TGTGCCAGCAGTGAGGGGGCGGTGAGCACCGGGGAGCTGTTTTTT. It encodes CASSEGAVSTGELFF.

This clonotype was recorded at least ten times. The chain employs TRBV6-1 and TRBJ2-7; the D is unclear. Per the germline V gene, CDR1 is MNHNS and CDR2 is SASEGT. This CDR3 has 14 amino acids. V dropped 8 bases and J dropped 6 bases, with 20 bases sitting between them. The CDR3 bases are TGTGCCAGCGCTAAAGAACAGTGGATCAGCGAGCAGTACTTC. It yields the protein CASAKEQWISEQYF.

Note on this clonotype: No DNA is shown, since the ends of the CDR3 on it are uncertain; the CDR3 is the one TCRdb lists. CDR3 protein: CASRGGGGGYTFGSGAQGEKLFF. J is TRBJ1-4 and V is TRBV12-3 or TRBV12-4; whether TRBD1, the table's D call, matches the DNA was not checked. The CDR3 is 23 amino acids long, termini counted.

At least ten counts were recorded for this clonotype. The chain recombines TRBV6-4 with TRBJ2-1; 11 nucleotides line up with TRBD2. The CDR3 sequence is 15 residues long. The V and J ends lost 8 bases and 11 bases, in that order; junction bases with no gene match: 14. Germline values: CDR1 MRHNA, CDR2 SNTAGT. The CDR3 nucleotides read TGTGCCAGCCTGGACCGACTAGCGGGGTGGTATCAGCAGTTCTTC. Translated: CASLDRLAGWYQQFF.

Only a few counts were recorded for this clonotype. This CDR3 is CSLEGGRKRGYTF. DNA of the CDR3: TGCAGCTTAGAAGGGGGACGTAAGCGCGGCTACACCTTC. The genes are TRBV29-1 and TRBJ1-2; the D gene is possibly TRBD1 (6 bases). Looked up from germline, CDR1 is SQVTM and CDR2 is ANQGSEA. The CDR3 loop spans 13 amino acids. The ends were cut back, 8 bases at V and 8 bases at J, with 21 bases in the middle.

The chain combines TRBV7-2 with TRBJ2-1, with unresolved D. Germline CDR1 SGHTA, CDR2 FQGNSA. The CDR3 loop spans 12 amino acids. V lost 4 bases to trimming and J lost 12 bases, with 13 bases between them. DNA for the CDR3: TGTGCCAGCAGCTCACCCAGGCTACGGCAGTTCTTC. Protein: CASSSPRLRQFF. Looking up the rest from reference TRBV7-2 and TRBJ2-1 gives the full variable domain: GAGVSQSPSNKVTEKGKDVELRCDPISGHTALYWYRQSLGQGLEFLIYFQGNSAPDKSGLPSDRFSAERTGGSVSTLTIQRTQQEDSAVYLCASSSPRLRQFFGPGTRLTVL.

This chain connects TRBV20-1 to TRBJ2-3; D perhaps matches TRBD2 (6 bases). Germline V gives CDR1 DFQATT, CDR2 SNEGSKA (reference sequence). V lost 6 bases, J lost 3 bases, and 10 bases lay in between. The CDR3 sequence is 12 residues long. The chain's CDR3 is CSANGGTDTQYF. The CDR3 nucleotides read TGCAGTGCCAATGGGGGGACAGATACGCAGTATTTT.

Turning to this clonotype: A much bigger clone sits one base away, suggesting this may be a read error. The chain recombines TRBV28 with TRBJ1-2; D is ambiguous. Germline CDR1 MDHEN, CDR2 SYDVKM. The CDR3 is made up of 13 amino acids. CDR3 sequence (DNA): TGTGCCAGCAGTTTGGAGGAGGCCTATGGCTACGCCTTC. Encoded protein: CASSLEEAYGYAF.

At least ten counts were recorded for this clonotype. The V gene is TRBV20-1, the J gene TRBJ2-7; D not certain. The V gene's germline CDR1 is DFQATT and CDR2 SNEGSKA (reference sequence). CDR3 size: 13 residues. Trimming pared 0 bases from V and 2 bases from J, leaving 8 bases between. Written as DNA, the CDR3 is TGCAGTGCTAGAGATCCAGTTACCTACGAGCAGTACTTC. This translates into CSARDPVTYEQYF.

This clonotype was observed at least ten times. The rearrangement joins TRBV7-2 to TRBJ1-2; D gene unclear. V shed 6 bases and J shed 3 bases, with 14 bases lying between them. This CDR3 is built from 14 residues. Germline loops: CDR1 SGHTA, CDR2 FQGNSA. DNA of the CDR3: TGTGCCAGCAGTCATCCTGGTCGCGACTATGGCTACACCTTC. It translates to CASSHPGRDYGYTF.

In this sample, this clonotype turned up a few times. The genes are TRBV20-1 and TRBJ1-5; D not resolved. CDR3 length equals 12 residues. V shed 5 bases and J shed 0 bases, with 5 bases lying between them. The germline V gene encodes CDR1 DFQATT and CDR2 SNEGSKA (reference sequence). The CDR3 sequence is CSAGNSNQPQHF. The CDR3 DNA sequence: TGCAGTGCTGGGAATAGCAATCAGCCCCAGCATTTT.

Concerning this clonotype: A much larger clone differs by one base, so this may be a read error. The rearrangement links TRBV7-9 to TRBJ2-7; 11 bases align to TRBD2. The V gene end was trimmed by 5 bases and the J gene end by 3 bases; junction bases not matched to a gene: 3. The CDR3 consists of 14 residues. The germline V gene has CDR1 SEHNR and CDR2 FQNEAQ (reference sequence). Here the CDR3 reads CASSKGLAGYEQYF. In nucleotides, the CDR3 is TGTGCCAGCAGCAAAGGACTAGCGGGCTACGAGCAGTACTTC.

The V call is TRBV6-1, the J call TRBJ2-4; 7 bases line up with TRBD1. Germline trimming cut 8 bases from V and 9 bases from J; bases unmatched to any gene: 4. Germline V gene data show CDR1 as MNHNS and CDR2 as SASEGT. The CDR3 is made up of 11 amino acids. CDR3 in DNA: TGTGCCAGCGGGGGACAGCCCATTCAGTACTTC. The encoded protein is CASGGQPIQYF.

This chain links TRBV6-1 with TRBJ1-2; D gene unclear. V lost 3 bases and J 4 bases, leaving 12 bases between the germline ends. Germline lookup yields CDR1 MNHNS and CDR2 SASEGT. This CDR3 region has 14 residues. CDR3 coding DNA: TGTGCCAGCAGTGAGAGGAAAGGGCTCTATGGCTACACCTTC. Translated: CASSERKGLYGYTF.

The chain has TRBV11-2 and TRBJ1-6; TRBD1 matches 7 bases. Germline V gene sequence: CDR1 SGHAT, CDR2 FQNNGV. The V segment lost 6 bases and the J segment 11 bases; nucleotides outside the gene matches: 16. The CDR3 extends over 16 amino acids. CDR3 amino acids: CASRNQARDSLTPLHF. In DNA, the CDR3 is TGTGCCAGCAGAAACCAGGCCCGGGACAGTTTGACACCCCTCCACTTT.

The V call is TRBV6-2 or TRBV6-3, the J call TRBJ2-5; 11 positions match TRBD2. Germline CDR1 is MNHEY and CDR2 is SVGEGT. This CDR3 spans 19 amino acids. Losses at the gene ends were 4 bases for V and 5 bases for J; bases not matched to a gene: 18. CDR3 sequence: CASSFLAGGLNLVTETQYF. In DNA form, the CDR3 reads TGTGCCAGCAGTTTCCTAGCGGGAGGACTAAACCTCGTTACGGAGACCCAGTACTTC.

Written as DNA, the CDR3 is TGCAGTGCAACTAGCGGCTCCTACGAGCAGTACTTC. This gives the protein CSATSGSYEQYF. The chain couples TRBV20-1 to TRBJ2-7, with 8 bases aligning to TRBD2. Germline V lookup: CDR1 DFQATT, CDR2 SNEGSKA (reference sequence). V was clipped by 6 bases and J by 0 bases; unmatched bases: 1. The CDR3 is 12 residues long.

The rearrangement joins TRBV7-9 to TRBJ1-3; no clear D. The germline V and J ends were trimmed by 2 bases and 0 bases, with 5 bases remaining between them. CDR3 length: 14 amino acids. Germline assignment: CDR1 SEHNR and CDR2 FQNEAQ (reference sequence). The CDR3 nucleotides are TGTGCCAGCAGCTTATCTAGCTCTGGAAACACCATATATTTT. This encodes CASSLSSSGNTIYF. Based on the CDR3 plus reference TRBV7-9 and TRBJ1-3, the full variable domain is DTGVSQNPRHKITKRGQNVTFRCDPISEHNRLYWYRQTLGQGPEFLTYFQNEAQLEKSRLLSDRFSAERPKGSFSTLEIQRTEQGDSAMYLCASSLSSSGNTIYFGEGSWLTVV.

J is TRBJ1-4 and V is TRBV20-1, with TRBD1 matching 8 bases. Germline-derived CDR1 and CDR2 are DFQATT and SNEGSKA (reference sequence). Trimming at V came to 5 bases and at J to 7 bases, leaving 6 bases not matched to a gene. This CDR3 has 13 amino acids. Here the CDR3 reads CSAPPGTGEKLFF. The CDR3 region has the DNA TGCAGTGCTCCCCCCGGGACAGGTGAAAAACTGTTTTTT.

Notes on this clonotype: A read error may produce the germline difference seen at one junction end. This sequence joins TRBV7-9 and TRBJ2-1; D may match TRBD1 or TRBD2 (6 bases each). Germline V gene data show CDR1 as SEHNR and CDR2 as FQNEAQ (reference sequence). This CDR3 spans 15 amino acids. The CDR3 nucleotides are TGTGCCAGCATCCTACTAGCAGGGGCTTACAATGAGCAGCTCTTC. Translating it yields CASILLAGAYNEQLF.

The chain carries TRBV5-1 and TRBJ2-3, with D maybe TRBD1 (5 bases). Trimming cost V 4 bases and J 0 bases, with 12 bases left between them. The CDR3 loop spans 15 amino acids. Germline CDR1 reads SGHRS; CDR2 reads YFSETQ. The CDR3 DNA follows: TGCGCCAGCAGCCCCGGGCCAGGGAGCACAGATACGCAGTATTTT. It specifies CASSPGPGSTDTQYF.

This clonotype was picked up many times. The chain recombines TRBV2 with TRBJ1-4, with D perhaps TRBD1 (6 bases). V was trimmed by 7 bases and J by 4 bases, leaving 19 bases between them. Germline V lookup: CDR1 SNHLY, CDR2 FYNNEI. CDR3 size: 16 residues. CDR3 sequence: CASIRNRASHNEKLFF. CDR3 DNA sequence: TGTGCCAGCATAAGGAACAGGGCCAGCCATAATGAAAAACTGTTTTTT.

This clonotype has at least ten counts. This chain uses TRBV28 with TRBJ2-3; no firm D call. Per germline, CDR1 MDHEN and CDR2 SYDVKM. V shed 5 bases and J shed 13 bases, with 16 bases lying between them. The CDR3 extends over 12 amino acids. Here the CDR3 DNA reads TGTGCCAGCAGTCCCTCAACGCGGAGAGAGTATTTT. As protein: CASSPSTRREYF.